This TCR beta chain was profiled in a study of T cell changes during pregnancy in multiple sclerosis. Assay: immunoSEQ multiplex PCR; the TCRdb copy retains only in-frame clones and omits some. Of 40,000 to 50,000 clones listed, roughly 91% are singletons. Germline V lookup: CDR1 SGHTA, CDR2 FQGTGA. V lost 5 bases, J lost 0 bases, and 16 bases lay in between. The CDR3 has 16 residues. This chain connects TRBV7-3 to TRBJ1-2; D gene unclear. The material was CD4+ T cells from peripheral blood mononuclear cells, obtained in the third trimester of pregnancy. This clonotype was sampled from a female donor with multiple sclerosis, enrolled in a pregnancy study. The CDR3 is CASSASLGEANYGYTF. The CDR3 region has the DNA TGTGCCAGCAGCGCGTCCCTCGGGGAGGCTAACTATGGCTACACCTTC.